This is a list of T cell receptor beta chains from one sample in a study of blood T cell repertoires in COVID-19. Libraries were prepared by immunoSEQ multiplex PCR; TCRdb keeps only in-frame clonotypes and omits some of them. The data hold 20,000 to 25,000 clones, with approximately 90% observed a single time. The sequencing input was peripheral blood. The receptor source for this set is a woman in her fifties or sixties with active COVID-19. The CDR3 runs from the conserved cysteine through the conserved F or W. A D gene is named only where the DNA matches it firmly. Clone size is given for some rows only: seen once, a few or many times, or a class if the clone is expanded.

clone_size j_call d_call v_call cdr3_nt cdr3_aa
once TRBJ2-7 TRBD1 TRBV6-6 TGTGCCAGCCGGACAGGGGGGGGATCCTACGAGCAGTACTTC CASRTGGGSYEQYF
NA TRBJ2-3 TRBD2 TRBV10-3 TGTGCCATCACGGGGGGGGGCACAGATACGCAGTATTTT CAITGGGTDTQYF
NA TRBJ1-1 NA TRBV18 TGTGCCAGCTCACCGACAGGGAACACTGAAGCTTTCTTT CASSPTGNTEAFF
NA TRBJ2-3 TRBD2 TRBV10-3 TGTGCCATCAAACAGGCTAGCGGGGCCTCAGATACGCAGTATTTT CAIKQASGASDTQYF
few TRBJ2-3 NA TRBV11-3 TGTGCCAGCAGCTCCGTTTTTCCAGATACGCAGTATTTT CASSSVFPDTQYF
once TRBJ2-1 NA TRBV5-5 TGTGCCAGCAGCAGAAGACAGGCTGATGAGCAGTTCTTC CASSRRQADEQFF
NA TRBJ1-4 NA TRBV3-1/TRBV3-2 TGTGCCAGCAGAACAGAGCCTATGGGTGAAAAACTGTTTTTT CASRTEPMGEKLFF
few TRBJ2-3 TRBD2 TRBV19 TGTGCCAGTAGTATTGCGGTAGCGGGGGGCCCCGCCACAGATACGCAGTATTTT CASSIAVAGGPATDTQYF
NA TRBJ1-2 NA TRBV3-1/TRBV3-2 TGTGCCAGCAGCCAAAGGGGAGGGGGGTTCGGCTATGGCTACACCTTC CASSQRGGGFGYGYTF
NA TRBJ2-1 TRBD2 TRBV7-3 TGTGCCAGCAGCTCTAGCGGGGCTACCTACAATGAGCAGTTCTTC CASSSSGATYNEQFF
few TRBJ2-3 NA TRBV2 TGTGCCAGCGGATGGTTTAGCCATACCCACACGGATACGCAGTATTTT CASGWFSHTHTDTQYF
once TRBJ1-2 NA TRBV6-5 TGTGCCAGCAGTCCCTCCACGGGGAATAACTATGGCTACACCTTC CASSPSTGNNYGYTF
NA TRBJ2-3 NA TRBV5-6 TGTGCCAGCAGCCCAAATGGGGACTCCCGCCCAGATACGCAGTATTTT CASSPNGDSRPDTQYF
once TRBJ1-5 TRBD1 TRBV4-1 TGCGCCAGCAGCCAAGATTCAGGGACAGGGACTCAGCCCCAGCATTTT CASSQDSGTGTQPQHF
NA TRBJ1-5 TRBD1 TRBV7-2 TGTGCCAGCAGCTCGTACGAGGGGGCAAGTCAGCCCCAGCATTTT CASSSYEGASQPQHF
NA TRBJ2-5 TRBD1 TRBV3-1/TRBV3-2 TGTGCCAGCAGCCAAGATCTGGGACAGGGGAGAGAGACCCAGTACTTC CASSQDLGQGRETQYF
NA TRBJ2-1 TRBD2 TRBV2 TGTGCCAGCAGTGATAGACTAGCGGGGGCACAGGAGCAGTTCTTC CASSDRLAGAQEQFF
once TRBJ2-2 NA TRBV3-1/TRBV3-2 TGTGCCAGCAGCCAAAGGCCAGGGATCGGGGAGCTGTTTTTT CASSQRPGIGELFF
NA TRBJ1-4 TRBD1 TRBV29-1 TGCAGCGTTGACCCAATTGGACAGGGAGGCGAAAAACTGTTTTTT CSVDPIGQGGEKLFF
NA TRBJ2-5 TRBD2 TRBV7-9 TGTGCCAGCAGCTTAGAGGCTAGCGGAACGCAAGAGACCCAGTACTTC CASSLEASGTQETQYF
once TRBJ1-5 TRBD1 TRBV5-5 TGTGCCAGCAGCTTGGGGGACAGGGAAAGGGTTGGTCAGCCCCAGCATTTT CASSLGDRERVGQPQHF
NA TRBJ1-2 TRBD1 TRBV2 TGTGCCAGCATGGTATCAGGGGGCCCGAGCTATGGCTACACCTTC CASMVSGGPSYGYTF
NA TRBJ2-7 TRBD1 TRBV2 TGTGCCAGCAGATCCCCGGGACAGGGGCCCTACGAGCAGTACTTC CASRSPGQGPYEQYF
NA TRBJ1-1 TRBD1 TRBV5-4 TGTGCCAGCAGCTTGAGGGGGCCTGGGGGCACTGAAGCTTTCTTT CASSLRGPGGTEAFF
NA TRBJ2-3 TRBD2 TRBV3-1/TRBV3-2 TGTGCCAGCAGACTACTAGCGGGGGGTTCAGATACGCAGTATTTT CASRLLAGGSDTQYF
once TRBJ2-4 NA TRBV3-1/TRBV3-2 TGTGCCAGCAGCCAGTCACCCAGGGGCGAAAACATTCAGTACTTC CASSQSPRGENIQYF
NA TRBJ1-3 TRBD1 TRBV15 TGTGCCACCAGCAGGGACAGGGCCCTGGGAGGAAACACCATATATTTT CATSRDRALGGNTIYF
NA TRBJ2-3 TRBD1 TRBV18 TGTGCCAGCTCACCACTGACAGGGGGCGAATTGACAGATACGCAGTATTTT CASSPLTGGELTDTQYF
once TRBJ1-5 NA TRBV19 TGTGCCAGTAGTTTTGGAGGAGGGAAGCCCCAGCATTTT CASSFGGGKPQHF
NA TRBJ2-1 NA TRBV5-4 TGTGCCAGCAGCTTGGAAGCCAACGACAATGAGCAGTTCTTC CASSLEANDNEQFF
NA TRBJ2-5 NA TRBV7-8 TGTGCCAGCAGCCTCCAGGGGTTGGGGCAAGAGACCCAGTACTTC CASSLQGLGQETQYF
NA TRBJ1-2 NA TRBV5-1 TGCGCCAGCAGCTTGGCCCTGACAACCACCTATGGCTACACCTTC CASSLALTTTYGYTF
NA TRBJ1-5 NA TRBV10-3 TGTGCCATCAGTGCGGGGGTGCCCCAGCCCCAGCATTTT CAISAGVPQPQHF
NA TRBJ2-7 TRBD1 TRBV11-2 TGTGCCAGCAGCAGACAGGGGGCCTACGAGCAGTACTTC CASSRQGAYEQYF
once TRBJ2-3 TRBD1 TRBV11-3 TGTGCCAGCAGCGCGACAGGGGGCACGACAGATACGCAGTATTTT CASSATGGTTDTQYF
NA TRBJ2-5 TRBD1 TRBV5-1 TGCGCCAGCTCCCCATCCTTGGGACAGACCCAAGAGACCCAGTACTTC CASSPSLGQTQETQYF
NA TRBJ1-1 NA TRBV5-1 TGCGCCAGCAGCTTGGGAAAACTCGGCACTGAAGCTTTCTTT CASSLGKLGTEAFF
NA TRBJ1-1 TRBD1 TRBV6-4 TGTGCCAGCAGTCCCCACACGGGGGACAGACCGAACACTGAAGCTTTCTTT CASSPHTGDRPNTEAFF
NA TRBJ1-1 NA TRBV6-6 TGTGCCAGCAGCCCAGTAGGGGGGGGAGACACTGAAGCTTTCTTT CASSPVGGGDTEAFF
once TRBJ2-3 NA TRBV7-9 TGTGCCAGCAGTCGCGACCTGGGGGCAAGGGATACGCAGTATTTT CASSRDLGARDTQYF
NA TRBJ2-3 NA TRBV5-5 TGTGCCAGCAGCTTGGCTACAGGGATGGATACGCAGTATTTT CASSLATGMDTQYF
NA TRBJ1-2 NA TRBV29-1 TGCAGCGTGGGACACAATGACTATGGCTACACCTTC CSVGHNDYGYTF
NA TRBJ2-2 NA TRBV6-5 TGTGCCAGCATAAGAGCCCTGAACACCGGGGAGCTGTTTTTT CASIRALNTGELFF
once TRBJ1-2 NA TRBV6-1 TGTGCCAGCAGTGAAGATCCACGTAGTTATGGCTACACCTTC CASSEDPRSYGYTF
NA TRBJ1-2 TRBD1 TRBV3-1/TRBV3-2 TGTGCCAGCAGCCAAGGGACAGGGCACGTCTATGGCTACACCTTC CASSQGTGHVYGYTF
NA TRBJ1-1 NA TRBV5-1 TGCGCCAGCAGCCCAAGGGAGGGCTCGAACACTGAAGCTTTCTTT CASSPREGSNTEAFF